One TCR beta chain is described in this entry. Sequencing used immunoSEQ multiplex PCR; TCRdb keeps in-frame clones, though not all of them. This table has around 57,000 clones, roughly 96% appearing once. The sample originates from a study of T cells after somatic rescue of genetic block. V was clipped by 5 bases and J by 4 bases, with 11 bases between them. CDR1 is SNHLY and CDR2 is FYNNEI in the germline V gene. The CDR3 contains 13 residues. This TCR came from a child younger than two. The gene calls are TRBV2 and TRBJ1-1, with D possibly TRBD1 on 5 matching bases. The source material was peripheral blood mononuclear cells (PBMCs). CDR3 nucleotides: TGTGCCAGCAGTTCCCACCAGGGCACTGAAGCTTTCTTT. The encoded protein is CASSSHQGTEAFF.